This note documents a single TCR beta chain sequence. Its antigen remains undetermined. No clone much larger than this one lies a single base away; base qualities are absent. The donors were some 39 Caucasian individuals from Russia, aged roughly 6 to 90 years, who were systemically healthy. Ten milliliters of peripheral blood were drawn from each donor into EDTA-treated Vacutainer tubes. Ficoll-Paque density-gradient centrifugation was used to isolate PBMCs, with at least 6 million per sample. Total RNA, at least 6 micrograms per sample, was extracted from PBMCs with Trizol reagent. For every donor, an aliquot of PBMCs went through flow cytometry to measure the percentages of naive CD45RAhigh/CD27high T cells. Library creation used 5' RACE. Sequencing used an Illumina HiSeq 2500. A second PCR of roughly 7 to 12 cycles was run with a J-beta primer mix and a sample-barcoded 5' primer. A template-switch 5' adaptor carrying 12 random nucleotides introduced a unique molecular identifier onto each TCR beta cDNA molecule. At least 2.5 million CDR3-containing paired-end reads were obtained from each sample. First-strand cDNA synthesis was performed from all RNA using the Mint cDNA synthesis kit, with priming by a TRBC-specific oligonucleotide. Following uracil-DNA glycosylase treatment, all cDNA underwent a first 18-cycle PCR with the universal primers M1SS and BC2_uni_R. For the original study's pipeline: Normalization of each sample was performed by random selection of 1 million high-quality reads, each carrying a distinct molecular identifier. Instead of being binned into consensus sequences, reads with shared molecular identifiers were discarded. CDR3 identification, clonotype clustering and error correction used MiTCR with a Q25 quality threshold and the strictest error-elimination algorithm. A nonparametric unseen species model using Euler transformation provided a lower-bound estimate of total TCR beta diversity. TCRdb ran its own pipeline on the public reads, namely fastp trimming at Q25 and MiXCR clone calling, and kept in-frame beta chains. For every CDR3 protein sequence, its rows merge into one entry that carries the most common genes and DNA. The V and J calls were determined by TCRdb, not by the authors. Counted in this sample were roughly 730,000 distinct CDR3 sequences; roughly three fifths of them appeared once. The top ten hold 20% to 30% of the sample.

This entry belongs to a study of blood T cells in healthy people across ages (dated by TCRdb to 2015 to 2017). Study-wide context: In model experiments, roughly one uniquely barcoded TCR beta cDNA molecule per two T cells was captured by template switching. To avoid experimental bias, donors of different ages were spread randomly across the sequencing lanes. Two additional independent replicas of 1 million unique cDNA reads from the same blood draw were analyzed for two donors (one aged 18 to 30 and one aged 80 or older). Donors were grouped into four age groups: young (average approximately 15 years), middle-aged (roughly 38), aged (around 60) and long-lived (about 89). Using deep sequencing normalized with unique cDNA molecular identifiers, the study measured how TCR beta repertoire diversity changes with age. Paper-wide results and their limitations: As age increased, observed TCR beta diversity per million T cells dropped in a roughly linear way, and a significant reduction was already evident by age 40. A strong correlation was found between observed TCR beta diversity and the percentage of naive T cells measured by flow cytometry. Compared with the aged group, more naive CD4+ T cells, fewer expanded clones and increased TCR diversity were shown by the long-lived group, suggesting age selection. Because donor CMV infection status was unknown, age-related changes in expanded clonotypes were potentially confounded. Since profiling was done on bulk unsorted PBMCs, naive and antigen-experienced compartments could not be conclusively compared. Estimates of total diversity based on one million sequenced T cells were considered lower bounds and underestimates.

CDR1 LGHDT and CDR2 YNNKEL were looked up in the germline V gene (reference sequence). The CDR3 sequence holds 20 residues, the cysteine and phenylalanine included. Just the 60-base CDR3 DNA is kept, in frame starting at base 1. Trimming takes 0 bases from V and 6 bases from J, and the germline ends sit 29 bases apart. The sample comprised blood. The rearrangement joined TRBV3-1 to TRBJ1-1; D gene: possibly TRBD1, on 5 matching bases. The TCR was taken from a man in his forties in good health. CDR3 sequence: CASSQETGHRIRVEKAEAFF. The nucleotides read TGTGCCAGCAGCCAAGAAACGGGTCACAGGATCCGGGTTGAAAAAGCTGAAGCTTTCTTT.